The 29 T cell receptor beta chains below come from one sample, sequenced in a study of neurological immune-mediated disorders. TCRdb fed the 5' RACE reads into MiXCR, producing one record per CDR3 protein. The sample gives about 66,000 distinct CDR3 sequences, roughly 3.9% of which show up once; 1.3% is in the top ten. Sequencing used PBMCs. The receptors were gathered from a man in his thirties or forties with multiple sclerosis.

This clonotype appeared many times. The chain combines TRBV20-1 with TRBJ2-7; D may be TRBD1 (5 bases). Germline CDR1 and CDR2: DFQATT and SNEGSKA (reference sequence). This CDR3 comprises 14 residues. V lost 4 bases and J lost 5, with 18 bases in between. The CDR3 loop is CSANSGREHHEQYF. CDR3 nucleotides: TGCAGTGCTAACAGTGGCAGGGAACACCACGAGCAGTACTTC.

This clonotype was seen many times. V and J are TRBV29-1 and TRBJ2-3; D not resolved. Germline V lookup: CDR1 SQVTM, CDR2 ANQGSEA. The CDR3 totals 10 residues. V lost 7 bases to trimming and J lost 2 bases, with 4 bases between them. CDR3 nucleotide sequence: TGCAGCGCCGACACAGATACGCAGTATTTT. It yields the protein CSADTDTQYF.

This clonotype was seen at least ten times. The gene calls are TRBV20-1 and TRBJ2-7; D remains ambiguous. Germline V gene lookup returns CDR1 DFQATT and CDR2 SNEGSKA (reference sequence). V was pared by 2 bases and J by 0 bases, with 14 bases between. The CDR3 loop spans 15 amino acids. DNA of the CDR3: TGCAGTGCTAGATCGAGGACGGCGGACTCCTACGAGCAGTACTTC. Protein sequence: CSARSRTADSYEQYF.

This clonotype was observed a few times. V gene TRBV7-9 combines with J gene TRBJ2-2; a possible D gene is TRBD1 (6 bases). This CDR3 region has 16 residues. The germline gives CDR1 SEHNR, CDR2 FQNEAQ (reference sequence). Trimming removed 2 bases at V and 4 bases at J, with 14 bases between. CDR3 loop: CASSLFQGWATGELFF. Written as DNA, the CDR3 is TGTGCCAGCAGCTTATTTCAGGGGTGGGCCACCGGGGAGCTGTTTTTT.

Many counts were recorded for this clonotype. Written as DNA, the CDR3 is TGTGCCAGCAGCGGTCTAAGGGCTTCACGGACCTACAATGAGCAGTTCTTC. This codes for CASSGLRASRTYNEQFF. The chain employs TRBV5-6 and TRBJ2-1; D gene uncertain. V dropped 4 bases and J dropped 2 bases, with 19 bases sitting between them. Germline assignment: CDR1 SGHDT and CDR2 YYEEEE. The CDR3 totals 17 residues.

This clonotype was seen ten or more times. The J gene is TRBJ1-1, the V gene TRBV5-1, with unresolved D. The CDR3 covers 13 residues. Germline assignment: CDR1 SGHRS and CDR2 YFSETQ. V shed 0 bases and J shed 1 base, with 4 bases lying between them. CDR3 in amino acids: CASSLGENTEAFF. For the CDR3, the DNA is TGCGCCAGCAGCTTGGGGGAGAACACTGAAGCTTTCTTT.

The table lists this clonotype with many counts. The genes are TRBV3-1 and TRBJ2-5; 13 nucleotides agree with TRBD2. The V gene's germline CDR1 is LGHDT and CDR2 YNNKEL (reference sequence). The CDR3 covers 17 residues. With V trimmed by 2 bases and J by 2 bases, 5 bases remained unmatched. CDR3 sequence reads: CASSQTTSGGQQETQYF. CDR3 coding DNA: TGTGCCAGCAGCCAAACGACTAGCGGGGGGCAACAAGAGACCCAGTACTTC.

The chain carries TRBV6-2 or TRBV6-3 and TRBJ2-2; no definite D call. V lost 2 bases and J 9 bases, leaving 22 bases between the germline ends. This CDR3 is built from 17 residues. Per the germline V gene, CDR1 is MNHEY and CDR2 is SVGEGT. Written as DNA, the CDR3 is TGTGCCAGCAGTTACGACCGGCGGATACCGGAGAAGAGGGAGCTGTTTTTT. It specifies CASSYDRRIPEKRELFF.

Regarding this clonotype: This may be a read error, as it is one base from a much larger clone. This chain uses TRBV20-1 with TRBJ2-1; TRBD1 agrees at 8 bases. CDR1 DFQATT and CDR2 SNEGSKA come from the germline V gene (reference sequence). The V and J ends lost 6 bases and 8 bases, in that order; junction bases with no gene match: 6. The CDR3 is made up of 12 amino acids. DNA for the CDR3: TGCAGTGCCATTGAACAGGGGGATGAGCAGTTCTTC. Translated: CSAIEQGDEQFF.

The sample holds many counts of this clonotype. The rearrangement uses TRBV7-2 and TRBJ1-1; D ambiguous. Germline assignment: CDR1 SGHTA and CDR2 FQGNSA. This CDR3 spans 12 amino acids. V was clipped by 2 bases and J by 8 bases, with 9 bases between them. The chain's CDR3 is CASSLTGIEAFF. The DNA for the CDR3 is TGTGCCAGCAGCTTAACCGGGATCGAAGCTTTCTTT. The variable domain in full, with the rest retrieved from reference TRBV7-2 and TRBJ1-1, is GAGVSQSPSNKVTEKGKDVELRCDPISGHTALYWYRQSLGQGLEFLIYFQGNSAPDKSGLPSDRFSAERTGGSVSTLTIQRTQQEDSAVYLCASSLTGIEAFFGQGTRLTVV.

This clonotype was detected many times. The V and J genes are TRBV7-9 and TRBJ1-2; TRBD1 matches at 8 bases. J lost 11 bases, V lost 4 bases, and 9 bases had no gene match. Germline assignment: CDR1 SEHNR and CDR2 FQNEAQ (reference sequence). CDR3 length: 13 residues. The DNA for the CDR3 is TGTGCCAGCAGCTCGACAGGGGAGTACATGTACACCTTC. Its protein is CASSSTGEYMYTF.

This clonotype occurred many times. The gene calls are TRBV12-3 or TRBV12-4 and TRBJ2-2; D perhaps matches TRBD2 (5 bases). This CDR3 comprises 12 residues. CDR3 amino acids: CAGGPNTGELFF. CDR3 sequence (DNA): TGTGCAGGAGGACCGAACACCGGGGAGCTGTTTTTT.

This clonotype was seen repeatedly, ten times or more. The chain combines TRBV5-1 with TRBJ1-1; the D gene is possibly TRBD1 (6 bases). This CDR3 comprises 14 residues. Per germline, CDR1 SGHRS and CDR2 YFSETQ. V was cut by 4 bases and J by 0 bases, with 10 bases left in between. CDR3 protein: CASSGGQLNTEAFF. CDR3 nucleotides: TGCGCCAGCAGCGGGGGGCAGTTGAACACTGAAGCTTTCTTT.

The chain employs TRBV5-1 and TRBJ2-7, with 7 bases aligning to TRBD1. The CDR3 contains 14 residues. V shed 7 bases and J 3 bases; nucleotides not matched to a gene: 10. CDR1 is SGHRS and CDR2 is YFSETQ in the germline V gene. The CDR3 loop reads CASRTPGQRYEQYF. As DNA, the CDR3 is TGCGCCAGCCGGACTCCGGGACAGCGCTACGAGCAGTACTTC. The complete variable domain, with remaining parts taken from reference TRBV5-1 and TRBJ2-7, reads KAGVTQTPRYLIKTRGQQVTLSCSPISGHRSVSWYQQTPGQGLQFLFEYFSETQRNKGNFPGRFSGRQFSNSRSEMNVSTLELGDSALYLCASRTPGQRYEQYFGPGTRLTVT.

This clonotype was counted many times. The rearrangement joins TRBV5-1 to TRBJ2-5; a possible D gene is TRBD2 (5 bases). V lost 0 bases, J lost 5 bases, and 11 bases lay in between. The CDR3 is 14 residues long. Looked up from germline, CDR1 is SGHRS and CDR2 is YFSETQ. In nucleotides, the CDR3 is TGCGCCAGCAGCTTGGGTGCGGGCAGGGAGACCCAGTACTTC. This translates into CASSLGAGRETQYF.

This clonotype was observed at least ten times. V and J are TRBV6-5 and TRBJ1-2; D possibly corresponds to TRBD1 (5 bases). The CDR3 extends over 16 amino acids. Trimming took 3 bases from V and 4 from J, leaving 18 bases between them. Germline loops: CDR1 MNHEY, CDR2 SVGAGI. This CDR3 is CASSYHLTDSGYGYTF. The CDR3 nucleotides are TGTGCCAGCAGTTATCACTTGACAGACAGCGGCTATGGCTACACCTTC.

This clonotype was observed at least ten times. The genes are TRBV20-1 and TRBJ2-3; no firm D call. V lost 1 base and J 3 bases, leaving 8 bases between the germline ends. Germline CDR1 DFQATT, CDR2 SNEGSKA (reference sequence). This CDR3 has 13 residues. The CDR3 DNA sequence: TGCAGTGCTAGAGTGCCAGCTACAGATACGCAGTATTTT. It encodes CSARVPATDTQYF.

The table lists this clonotype with many counts. The chain links TRBV27 to TRBJ1-2; tentatively, D is TRBD1 (5 bases). The CDR3 spans 13 residues. V lost 5 bases, J lost 2 bases, and 9 bases lay in between. The germline V gene has CDR1 MNHEY and CDR2 SMNVEV (reference sequence). The CDR3, as DNA: TGTGCCAGCAGTCGACAGCCGAACTATGGCTACACCTTC. It specifies CASSRQPNYGYTF.

This clonotype was counted at least ten times. The chain uses TRBV20-1 and TRBJ2-7; tentatively, D is TRBD1 (7 bases). Trimming left V 6 bases short and J 1 base short, with 13 bases between. From germline, CDR1 is DFQATT and CDR2 SNEGSKA (reference sequence). CDR3 length: 13 amino acids. CDR3 nucleotide sequence: TGCAGTGCGCAGGGGGGAATATCCTACGAGCAGTACTTC. This sequence encodes CSAQGGISYEQYF.

This clonotype was recorded at least ten times. The V gene is TRBV11-2, the J gene TRBJ2-6; TRBD1 might be the D (5 bases). The ends were cut back, 1 base at V and 4 bases at J, with 11 bases in the middle. This CDR3 has 16 amino acids. Germline V lookup: CDR1 SGHAT, CDR2 FQNNGV. CDR3 region: CASSLVGAAGANVLTF. The DNA of the CDR3 is TGTGCCAGCAGCTTAGTTGGGGCCGCAGGGGCCAACGTCCTGACTTTC. Variable domain in full (rest from reference TRBV11-2 and TRBJ2-6): EAGVAQSPRYKIIEKRQSVAFWCNPISGHATLYWYQQILGQGPKLLIQFQNNGVVDDSQLPKDRFSAERLKGVDSTLKIQPAKLEDSAVYLCASSLVGAAGANVLTFGAGSRLTVL.

This clonotype was recorded many times. This rearrangement joins TRBV3-1 to TRBJ2-4; D perhaps matches TRBD2 (6 bases). Looked up from germline, CDR1 is LGHDT and CDR2 is YNNKEL (reference sequence). The V and J ends lost 4 bases and 1 base respectively, with 14 bases between them. This CDR3 comprises 16 residues. CDR3 in DNA: TGTGCCAGCAGCCCGCAGGAGGGTCTGGCCAAAAACATTCAGTACTTC. Protein product: CASSPQEGLAKNIQYF.

Concerning this clonotype itself: A much larger clone differs by one base, so this may be a read error. The chain carries TRBV27 and TRBJ2-7, with TRBD2 matching 8 bases. The CDR3 runs 12 residues. Germline values: CDR1 MNHEY, CDR2 SMNVEV (reference sequence). CDR3 sequence (DNA): TGTGTAGCGGGAAAGGGATACTACGAGCAGTACTTC. The encoded protein is CVAGKGYYEQYF.

This clonotype showed up many times. The chain employs TRBV5-1 and TRBJ1-4; D is perhaps TRBD1 (5 bases). V dropped 0 bases and J dropped 0 bases, with 12 bases sitting between them. This CDR3 has 17 amino acids. Germline lookup yields CDR1 SGHRS and CDR2 YFSETQ. The CDR3 loop reads CASSLGRATPTNEKLFF. The CDR3 DNA is TGCGCCAGCAGCTTGGGCAGGGCGACGCCAACTAATGAAAAACTGTTTTTT.

A note on this clonotype: Just one base apart from a much larger clone, this may be a read error. V is TRBV2 and J is TRBJ2-1; D may match TRBD1 or TRBD2 (5 bases each). Germline loops: CDR1 SNHLY, CDR2 FYNNEI. Deletions cut 5 bases from V and 12 bases from J, with 14 bases between. The CDR3 has 12 residues. For the CDR3, the DNA is TGTGCCAGCAGTTGGACGGGTGGGGGGCAGTTCTTC. Amino acids: CASSWTGGGQFF.

A remark on this clonotype: With a much larger clone just one base away, this may be a read error. The J gene is TRBJ1-2, the V gene TRBV20-1, with unresolved D. Germline lookup yields CDR1 DFQATT and CDR2 SNEGSKA (reference sequence). The CDR3 length is 12 residues. V was pared by 2 bases and J by 5 bases, with 9 bases between. CDR3 coding DNA: TGCAGTGCTAGAAAAAGGGATTATGGCTACACCTTC. Translated, it gives CSARKRDYGYTF.

This clonotype showed up many times. V is TRBV7-8 and J is TRBJ2-3, with D perhaps matching TRBD2 (6 bases). Germline values: CDR1 SGHVS, CDR2 FQNEAQ. The CDR3 covers 12 residues. Trimming pared 2 bases from V and 8 bases from J, leaving 8 bases between. CDR3 nucleotides: TGTGCCAGCAGCTTAAGCGGGCCTACGCAGTATTTT. Its translation: CASSLSGPTQYF.

This clonotype was counted between two and nine times. This sequence joins TRBV4-1 and TRBJ1-3; D uncertain. V lost 9 bases, J lost 0 bases, and 18 bases lay in between. Looked up from germline, CDR1 is MGHRA and CDR2 is YSYEKL. This CDR3 has 16 residues. CDR3: CASSSTTVRSGNTIYF. CDR3 coding DNA: TGCGCCAGTAGCTCCACCACTGTACGCTCTGGAAACACCATATATTTT.

This clonotype was observed at least ten times. The CDR3 is CAISVTSGGNNEQFF. CDR3 DNA: TGTGCCATCAGTGTAACTAGCGGGGGGAACAATGAGCAGTTCTTC. The chain couples TRBV10-3 to TRBJ2-1; 12 nucleotides align to TRBD2. In germline, CDR1 is ENHRY, CDR2 SYGVKD. This CDR3 is built from 15 residues. With V trimmed by 4 bases and J by 5 bases, 3 bases remained unmatched.

The table lists this clonotype with many counts. Written as DNA, the CDR3 is TGTGCCAGCAGCTTAGTCCACAGGGACCCAGAGACCCAGTACTTC. Protein sequence: CASSLVHRDPETQYF. The gene calls are TRBV7-9 and TRBJ2-5; possibly TRBD1 for D (6 bases). V was clipped by 1 base and J by 4 bases, with 13 bases between them. This CDR3 has 15 amino acids. The germline V gene has CDR1 SEHNR and CDR2 FQNEAQ (reference sequence).